This TCR beta chain was sequenced in a study of OX40 agonist ivuxolimab in advanced cancers. Data came from immunoSEQ multiplex PCR; TCRdb stores just in-frame clones and leaves some out. This table holds approximately 160,000 clones, around 94% found once. The V gene's germline CDR1 is SGDLS and CDR2 YYNGEE. This CDR3 spans 15 amino acids. The ends lost 3 bases at V and 4 bases at J; junction bases unmatched: 10. The origin of this receptor is an adult with an advanced solid tumor such as melanoma, head and neck, liver or kidney cancer. The V and J genes are TRBV9 and TRBJ2-7; 7 bases fit TRBD1. Source: CD4+ or CD8+ T cells sorted from blood, taken in a trial of the OX40 agonist ivuxolimab. CDR3 nucleotide sequence: TGTGCCAGCAGCGCACGGGACAGTAGTGGGTACGAGCAGTACTTC. Protein product: CASSARDSSGYEQYF.